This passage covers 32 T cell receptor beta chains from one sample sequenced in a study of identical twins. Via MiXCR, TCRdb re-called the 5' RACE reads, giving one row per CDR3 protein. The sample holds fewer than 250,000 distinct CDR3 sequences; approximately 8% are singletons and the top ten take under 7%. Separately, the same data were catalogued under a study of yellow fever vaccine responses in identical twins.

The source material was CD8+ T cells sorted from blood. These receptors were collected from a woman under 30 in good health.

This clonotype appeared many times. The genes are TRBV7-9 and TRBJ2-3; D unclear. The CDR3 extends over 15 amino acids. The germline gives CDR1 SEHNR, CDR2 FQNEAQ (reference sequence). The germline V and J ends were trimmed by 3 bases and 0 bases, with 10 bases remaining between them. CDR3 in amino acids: CASSFGLASTDTQYF. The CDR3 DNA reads TGTGCCAGCAGCTTTGGGTTGGCTAGCACAGATACGCAGTATTTT.

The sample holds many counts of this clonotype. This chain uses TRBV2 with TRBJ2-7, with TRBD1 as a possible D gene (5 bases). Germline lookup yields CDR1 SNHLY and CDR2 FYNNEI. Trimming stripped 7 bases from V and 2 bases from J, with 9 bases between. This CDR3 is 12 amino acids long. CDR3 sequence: CASIRQTYEQYF. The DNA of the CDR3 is TGTGCCAGCATCCGACAGACCTACGAGCAGTACTTC.

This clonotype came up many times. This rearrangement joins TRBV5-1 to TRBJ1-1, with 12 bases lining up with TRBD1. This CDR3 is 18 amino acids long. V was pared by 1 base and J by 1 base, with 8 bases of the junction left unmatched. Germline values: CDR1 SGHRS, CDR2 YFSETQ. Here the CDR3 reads CASSLPRDRGLGNTEAFF. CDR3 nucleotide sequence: TGCGCCAGCAGCTTGCCCCGGGACAGGGGGCTTGGGAACACTGAAGCTTTCTTT.

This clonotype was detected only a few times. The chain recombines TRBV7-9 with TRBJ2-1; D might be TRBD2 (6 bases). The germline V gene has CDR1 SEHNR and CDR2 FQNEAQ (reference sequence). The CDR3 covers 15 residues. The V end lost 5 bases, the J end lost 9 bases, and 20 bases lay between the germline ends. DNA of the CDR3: TGTGCCAGCAGCCCCCCCGGTGGCGGGATGGGTGAGCAGTTCTTC. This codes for CASSPPGGGMGEQFF.

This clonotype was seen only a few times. The DNA for the CDR3 is TGTGCCAGCAGCTTAGGGCAGGCTAACAATCAGCCCCAGCATTTT. Protein product: CASSLGQANNQPQHF. This chain uses TRBV7-2 with TRBJ1-5; D is undetermined. CDR3 length: 15 residues. The germline V gene has CDR1 SGHTA and CDR2 FQGNSA. Trimming took 1 base from V and 3 from J, leaving 10 bases between them.

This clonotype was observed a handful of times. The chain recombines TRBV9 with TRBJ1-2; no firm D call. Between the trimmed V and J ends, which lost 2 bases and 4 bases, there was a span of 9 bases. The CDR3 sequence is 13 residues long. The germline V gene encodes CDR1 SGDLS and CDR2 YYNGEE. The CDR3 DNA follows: TGTGCCAGCAGCGTTTCTGAAACCTATGGCTACACCTTC. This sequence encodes CASSVSETYGYTF.

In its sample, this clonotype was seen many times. CDR3 region: CASSTSGRGEQYF. The DNA for the CDR3 is TGTGCCAGCTCTACTAGCGGGAGGGGGGAGCAGTACTTC. The chain carries TRBV28 and TRBJ2-7, with 13 nucleotides matching TRBD2. The junction had 5 bases not matched to a gene; V was cut back by 8 bases and J by 7 bases. Germline assignment: CDR1 MDHEN and CDR2 SYDVKM. This CDR3 is built from 13 residues. The full variable domain, in which reference TRBV28 and TRBJ2-7 provide the parts outside the CDR3, is DVKVTQSSRYLVKRTGEKVFLECVQDMDHENMFWYRQDPGLGLRLIYFSYDVKMKEKGDIPEGYSVSREKKERFSLILESASTNQTSMYLCASSTSGRGEQYFGPGTRLTVT.

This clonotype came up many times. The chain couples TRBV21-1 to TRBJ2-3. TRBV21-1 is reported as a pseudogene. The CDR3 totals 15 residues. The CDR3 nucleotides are TGTGCCAGCAGCAAATGCGGGACCCGCACAGATACGCAGTATTTT. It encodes CASSKCGTRTDTQYF.

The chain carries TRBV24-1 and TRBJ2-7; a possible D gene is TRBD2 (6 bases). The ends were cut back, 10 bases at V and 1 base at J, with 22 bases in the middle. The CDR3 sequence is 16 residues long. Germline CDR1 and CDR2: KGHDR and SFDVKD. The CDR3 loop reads CATFLLFSGESYEQYF. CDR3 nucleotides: TGTGCCACTTTCCTCCTTTTTTCGGGAGAGTCCTACGAGCAGTACTTC.

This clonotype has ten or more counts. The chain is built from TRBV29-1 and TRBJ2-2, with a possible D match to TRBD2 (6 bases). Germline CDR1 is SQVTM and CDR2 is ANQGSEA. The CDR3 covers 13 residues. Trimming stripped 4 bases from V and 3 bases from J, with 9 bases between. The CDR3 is CSVALAHTGELFF. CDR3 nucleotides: TGCAGCGTTGCTCTAGCGCACACCGGGGAGCTGTTTTTT.

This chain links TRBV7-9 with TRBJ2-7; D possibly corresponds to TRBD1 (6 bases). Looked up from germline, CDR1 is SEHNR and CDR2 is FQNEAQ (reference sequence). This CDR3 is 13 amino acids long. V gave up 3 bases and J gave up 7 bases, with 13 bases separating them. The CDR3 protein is CASSFPGVGEQYF. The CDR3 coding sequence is TGTGCCAGCAGCTTTCCAGGGGTGGGGGAGCAGTACTTC.

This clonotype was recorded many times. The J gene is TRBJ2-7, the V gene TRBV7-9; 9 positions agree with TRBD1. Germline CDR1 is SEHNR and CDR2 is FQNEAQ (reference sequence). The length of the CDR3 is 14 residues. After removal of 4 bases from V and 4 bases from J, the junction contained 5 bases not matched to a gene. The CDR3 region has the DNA TGTGCCAGCAGCTCCGGACAGGGGTCTTACGAGCAGTACTTC. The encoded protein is CASSSGQGSYEQYF.

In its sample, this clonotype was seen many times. CDR3 in amino acids: CASSGGGLAEETQYF. CDR3 DNA: TGTGCCAGCAGCGGTGGGGGACTAGCGGAAGAGACCCAGTACTTC. The chain is built from TRBV7-9 and TRBJ2-5; 11 bases are shared with TRBD2. V shed 5 bases and J 3 bases; nucleotides not matched to a gene: 5. CDR3 size: 15 residues. Germline lookup yields CDR1 SEHNR and CDR2 FQNEAQ (reference sequence).

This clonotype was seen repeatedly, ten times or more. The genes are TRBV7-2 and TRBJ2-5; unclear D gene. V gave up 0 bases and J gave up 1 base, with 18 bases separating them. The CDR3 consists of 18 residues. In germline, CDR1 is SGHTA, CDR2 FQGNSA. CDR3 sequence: CASSLAGQGVWPQETQYF. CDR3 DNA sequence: TGTGCCAGCAGCTTAGCAGGGCAAGGAGTCTGGCCCCAAGAGACCCAGTACTTC. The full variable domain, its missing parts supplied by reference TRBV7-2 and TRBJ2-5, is GAGVSQSPSNKVTEKGKDVELRCDPISGHTALYWYRQSLGQGLEFLIYFQGNSAPDKSGLPSDRFSAERTGGSVSTLTIQRTQQEDSAVYLCASSLAGQGVWPQETQYFGPGTRLLVL.

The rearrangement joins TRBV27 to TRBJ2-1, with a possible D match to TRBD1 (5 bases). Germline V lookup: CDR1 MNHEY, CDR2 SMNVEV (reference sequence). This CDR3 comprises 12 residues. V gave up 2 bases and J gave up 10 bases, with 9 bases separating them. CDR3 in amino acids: CASSLVGVEQFF. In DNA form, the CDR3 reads TGTGCCAGCAGTTTAGTAGGGGTCGAGCAGTTCTTC.

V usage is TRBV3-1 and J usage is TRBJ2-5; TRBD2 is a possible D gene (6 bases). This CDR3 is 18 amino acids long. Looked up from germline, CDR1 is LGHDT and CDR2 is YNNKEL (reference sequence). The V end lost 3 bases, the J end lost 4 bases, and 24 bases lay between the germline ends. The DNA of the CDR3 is TGTGCCAGCAGCCATGTGAATGAATATGGGGAGGTACCAGAGACCCAGTACTTC. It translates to CASSHVNEYGEVPETQYF.

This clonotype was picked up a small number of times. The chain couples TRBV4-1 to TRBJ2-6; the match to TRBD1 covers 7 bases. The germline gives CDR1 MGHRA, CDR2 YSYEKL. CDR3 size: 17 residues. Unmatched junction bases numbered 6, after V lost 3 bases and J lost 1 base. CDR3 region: CASSHENRGSGANVLTF. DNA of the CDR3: TGCGCCAGCAGCCACGAGAACAGGGGTTCTGGGGCCAACGTCCTGACTTTC.

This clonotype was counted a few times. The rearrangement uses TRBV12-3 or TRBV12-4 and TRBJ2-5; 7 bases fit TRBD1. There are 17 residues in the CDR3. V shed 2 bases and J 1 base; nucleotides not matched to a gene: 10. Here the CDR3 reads CASSLRGWDSFQETQYF. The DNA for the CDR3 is TGTGCCAGCAGTTTACGAGGGTGGGACAGCTTCCAAGAGACCCAGTACTTC.

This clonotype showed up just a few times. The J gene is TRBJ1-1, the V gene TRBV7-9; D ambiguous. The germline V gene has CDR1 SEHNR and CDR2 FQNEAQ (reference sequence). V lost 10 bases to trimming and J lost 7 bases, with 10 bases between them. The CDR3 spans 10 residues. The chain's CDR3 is CATRDIEAFF. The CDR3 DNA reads TGTGCCACCCGAGATATTGAAGCTTTCTTT.

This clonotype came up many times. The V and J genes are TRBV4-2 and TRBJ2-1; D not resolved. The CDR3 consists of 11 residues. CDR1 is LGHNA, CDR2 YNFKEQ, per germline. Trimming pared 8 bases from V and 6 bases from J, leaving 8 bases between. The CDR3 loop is CASEFGNEQFF. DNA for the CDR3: TGTGCCAGCGAGTTTGGCAATGAGCAGTTCTTC.

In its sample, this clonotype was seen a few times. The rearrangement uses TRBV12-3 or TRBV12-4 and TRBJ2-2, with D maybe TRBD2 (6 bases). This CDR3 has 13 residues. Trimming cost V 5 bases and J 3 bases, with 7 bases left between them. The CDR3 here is CASSGDYTGELFF. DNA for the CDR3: TGTGCCAGCAGTGGGGACTACACCGGGGAGCTGTTTTTT.

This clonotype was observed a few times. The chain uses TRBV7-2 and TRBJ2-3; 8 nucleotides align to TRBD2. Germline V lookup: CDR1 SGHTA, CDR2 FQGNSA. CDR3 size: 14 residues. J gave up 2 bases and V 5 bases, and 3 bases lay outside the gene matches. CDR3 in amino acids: CASSIGLATDTQYF. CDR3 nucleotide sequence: TGTGCCAGCAGCATAGGACTAGCCACAGATACGCAGTATTTT.

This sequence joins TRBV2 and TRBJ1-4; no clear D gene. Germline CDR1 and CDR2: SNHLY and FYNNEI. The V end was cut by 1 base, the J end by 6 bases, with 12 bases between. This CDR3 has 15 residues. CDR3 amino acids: CASSEVGSRDEKLFF. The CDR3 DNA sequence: TGTGCCAGCAGTGAAGTGGGCAGCCGAGATGAAAAACTGTTTTTT.

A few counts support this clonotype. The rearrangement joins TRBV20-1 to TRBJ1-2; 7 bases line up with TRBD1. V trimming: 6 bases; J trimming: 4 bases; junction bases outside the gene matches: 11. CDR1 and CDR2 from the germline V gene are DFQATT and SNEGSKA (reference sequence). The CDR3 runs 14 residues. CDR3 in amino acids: CSATGTESFYGYTF. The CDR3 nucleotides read TGCAGTGCAACCGGGACAGAGAGTTTCTATGGCTACACCTTC.

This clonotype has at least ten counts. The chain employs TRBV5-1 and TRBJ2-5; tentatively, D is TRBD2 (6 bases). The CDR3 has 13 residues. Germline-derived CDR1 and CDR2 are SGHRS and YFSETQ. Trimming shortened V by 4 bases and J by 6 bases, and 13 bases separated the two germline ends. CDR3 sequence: CASSKTRPQTQYF. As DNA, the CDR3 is TGCGCCAGCAGCAAGACTAGACCGCAGACCCAGTACTTC.

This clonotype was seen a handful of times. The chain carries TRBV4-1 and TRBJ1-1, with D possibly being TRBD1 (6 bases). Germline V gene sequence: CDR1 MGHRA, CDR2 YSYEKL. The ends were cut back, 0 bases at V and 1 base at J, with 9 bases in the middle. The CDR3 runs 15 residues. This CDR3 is CASSQDIGGNTEAFF. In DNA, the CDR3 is TGCGCCAGCAGCCAAGATATAGGGGGGAACACTGAAGCTTTCTTT.

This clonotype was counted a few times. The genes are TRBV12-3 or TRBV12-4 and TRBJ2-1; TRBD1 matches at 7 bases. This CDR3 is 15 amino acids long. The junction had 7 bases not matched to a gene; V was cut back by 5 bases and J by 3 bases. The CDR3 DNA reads TGTGCCAGCAGTCACCGGGACAGTAACTACAATGAGCAGTTCTTC. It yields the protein CASSHRDSNYNEQFF.

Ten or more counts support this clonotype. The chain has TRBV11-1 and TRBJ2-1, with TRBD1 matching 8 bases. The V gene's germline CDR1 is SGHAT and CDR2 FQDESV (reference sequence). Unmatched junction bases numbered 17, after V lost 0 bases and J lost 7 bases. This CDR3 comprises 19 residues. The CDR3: CASSLAFFDTGQAGNEQFF. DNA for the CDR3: TGTGCCAGCAGCTTAGCGTTCTTTGATACGGGACAGGCGGGTAATGAGCAGTTCTTC.

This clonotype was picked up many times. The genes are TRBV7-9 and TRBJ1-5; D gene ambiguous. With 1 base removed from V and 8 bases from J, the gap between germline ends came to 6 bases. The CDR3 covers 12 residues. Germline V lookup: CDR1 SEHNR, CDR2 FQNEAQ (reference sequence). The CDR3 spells CASSLGSEPQHF. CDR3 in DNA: TGTGCCAGCAGCTTAGGGTCCGAGCCCCAGCATTTT. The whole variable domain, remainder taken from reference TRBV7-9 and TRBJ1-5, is DTGVSQNPRHKITKRGQNVTFRCDPISEHNRLYWYRQTLGQGPEFLTYFQNEAQLEKSRLLSDRFSAERPKGSFSTLEIQRTEQGDSAMYLCASSLGSEPQHFGDGTRLSIL.

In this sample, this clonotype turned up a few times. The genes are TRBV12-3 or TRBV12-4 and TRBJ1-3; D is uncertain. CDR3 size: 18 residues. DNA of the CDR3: TGTACCTTCAGTTTTTCTGTTCCCAGGCCTAGCTCTGGAAACACCATATATTTT. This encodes CTFSFSVPRPSSGNTIYF.

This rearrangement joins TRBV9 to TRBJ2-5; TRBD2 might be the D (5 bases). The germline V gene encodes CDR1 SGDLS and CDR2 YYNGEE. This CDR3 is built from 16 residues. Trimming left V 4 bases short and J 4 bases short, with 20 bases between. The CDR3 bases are TGTGCCAGCAGCCCCTCTTCCCCGGGGTGGGGAGAGACCCAGTACTTC. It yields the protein CASSPSSPGWGETQYF.

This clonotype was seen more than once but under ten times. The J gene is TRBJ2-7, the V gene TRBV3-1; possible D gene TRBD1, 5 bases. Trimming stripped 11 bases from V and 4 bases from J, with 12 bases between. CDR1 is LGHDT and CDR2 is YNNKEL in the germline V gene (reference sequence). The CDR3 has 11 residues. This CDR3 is CASGIGYEQYF. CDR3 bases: TGTGCCTCAGGGATTGGATACGAGCAGTACTTC.